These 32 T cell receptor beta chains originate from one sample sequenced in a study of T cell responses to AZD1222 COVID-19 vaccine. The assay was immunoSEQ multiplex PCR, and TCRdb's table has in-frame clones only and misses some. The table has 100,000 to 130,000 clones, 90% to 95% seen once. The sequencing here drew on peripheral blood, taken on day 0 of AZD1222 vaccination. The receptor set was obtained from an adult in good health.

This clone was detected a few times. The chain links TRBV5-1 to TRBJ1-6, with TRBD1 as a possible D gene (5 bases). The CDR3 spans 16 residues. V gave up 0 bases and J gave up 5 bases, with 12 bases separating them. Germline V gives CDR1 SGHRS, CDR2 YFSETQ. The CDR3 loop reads CASSLDGHPNNSPLHF. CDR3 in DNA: TGCGCCAGCAGCTTGGATGGACACCCGAATAATTCACCCCTCCACTTT.

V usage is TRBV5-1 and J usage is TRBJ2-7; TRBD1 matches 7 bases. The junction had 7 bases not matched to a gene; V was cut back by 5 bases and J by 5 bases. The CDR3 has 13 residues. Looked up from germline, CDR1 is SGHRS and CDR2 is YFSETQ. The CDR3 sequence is CASRTGNKNEQYF. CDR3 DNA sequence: TGCGCCAGCAGGACAGGGAACAAGAACGAGCAGTACTTC.

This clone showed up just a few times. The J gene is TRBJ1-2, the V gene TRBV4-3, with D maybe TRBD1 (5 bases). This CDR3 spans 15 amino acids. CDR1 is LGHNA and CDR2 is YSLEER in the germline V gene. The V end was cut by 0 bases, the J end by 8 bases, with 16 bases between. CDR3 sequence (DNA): TGCGCCAGCAGCCAAGACCAGGGCCAAGGAAGAGGCTACACCTTC. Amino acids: CASSQDQGQGRGYTF.

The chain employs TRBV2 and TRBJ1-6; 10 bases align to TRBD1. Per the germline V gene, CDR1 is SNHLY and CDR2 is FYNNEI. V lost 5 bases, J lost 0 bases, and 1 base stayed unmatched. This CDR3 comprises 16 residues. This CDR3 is CASSWDRGSYNSPLHF. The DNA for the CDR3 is TGTGCCAGCAGTTGGGACAGGGGCTCCTATAATTCACCCCTCCACTTT.

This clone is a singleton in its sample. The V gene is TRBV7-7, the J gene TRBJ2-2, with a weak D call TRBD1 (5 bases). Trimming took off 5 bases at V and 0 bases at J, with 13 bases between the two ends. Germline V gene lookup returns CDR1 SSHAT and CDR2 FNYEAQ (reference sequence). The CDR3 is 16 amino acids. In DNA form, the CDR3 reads TGTGCCAGCAGCCAAGGTACAGGAGCGAACACCGGGGAGCTGTTTTTT. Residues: CASSQGTGANTGELFF.

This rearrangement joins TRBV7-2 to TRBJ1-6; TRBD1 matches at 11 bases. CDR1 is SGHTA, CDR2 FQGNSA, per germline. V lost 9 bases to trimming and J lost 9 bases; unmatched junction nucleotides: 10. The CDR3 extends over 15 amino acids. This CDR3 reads CASRPPGQGGSPLHF. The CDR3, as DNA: TGTGCCAGTAGACCTCCGGGACAGGGGGGTTCACCCCTCCACTTT.

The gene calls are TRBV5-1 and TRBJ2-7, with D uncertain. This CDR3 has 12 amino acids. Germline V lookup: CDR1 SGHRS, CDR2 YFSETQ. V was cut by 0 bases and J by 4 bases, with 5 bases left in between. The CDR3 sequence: CASSLDGYEQYF. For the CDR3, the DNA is TGCGCCAGCAGCTTGGATGGGTACGAGCAGTACTTC.

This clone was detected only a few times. CDR3 loop: CASSETRIGPKNGGYTF. The CDR3 DNA sequence: TGTGCCAGCAGTGAGACCCGAATAGGACCAAAAAATGGCGGCTACACCTTC. This rearrangement joins TRBV2 to TRBJ1-2; no clear D. The CDR3 is 17 residues long. Germline V gives CDR1 SNHLY, CDR2 FYNNEI. Trimming left V 3 bases short and J 8 bases short, with 25 bases between.

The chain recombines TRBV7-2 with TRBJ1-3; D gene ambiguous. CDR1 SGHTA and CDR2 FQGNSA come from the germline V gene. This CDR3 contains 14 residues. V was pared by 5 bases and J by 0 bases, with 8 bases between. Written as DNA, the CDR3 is TGTGCCAGCAGCCCCATCTACTCTGGAAACACCATATATTTT. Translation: CASSPIYSGNTIYF.

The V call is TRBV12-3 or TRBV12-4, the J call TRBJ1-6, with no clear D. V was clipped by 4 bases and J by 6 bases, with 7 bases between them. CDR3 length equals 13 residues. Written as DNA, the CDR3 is TGTGCCAGCAGTTCCTCGAGTAATTCACCCCTCCACTTT. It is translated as CASSSSSNSPLHF.

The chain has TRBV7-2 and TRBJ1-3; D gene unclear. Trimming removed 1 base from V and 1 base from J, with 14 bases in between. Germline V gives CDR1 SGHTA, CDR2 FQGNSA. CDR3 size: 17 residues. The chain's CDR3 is CASSLDHGLGSGNTIYF. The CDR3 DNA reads TGTGCCAGCAGCTTAGACCATGGGTTAGGGTCTGGAAACACCATATATTTT.

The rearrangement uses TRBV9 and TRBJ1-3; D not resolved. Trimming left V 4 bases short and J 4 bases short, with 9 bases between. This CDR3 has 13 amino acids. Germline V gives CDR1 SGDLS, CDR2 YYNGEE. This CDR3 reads CASSTGFGNTIYF. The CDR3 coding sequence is TGTGCCAGCAGCACCGGATTCGGAAACACCATATATTTT.

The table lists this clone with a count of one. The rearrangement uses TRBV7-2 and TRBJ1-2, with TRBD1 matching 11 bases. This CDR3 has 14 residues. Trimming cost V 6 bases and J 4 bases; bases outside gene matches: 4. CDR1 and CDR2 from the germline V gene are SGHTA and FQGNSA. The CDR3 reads CASRRTGGFYGYTF. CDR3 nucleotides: TGTGCCAGCAGGAGGACAGGGGGCTTCTATGGCTACACCTTC.

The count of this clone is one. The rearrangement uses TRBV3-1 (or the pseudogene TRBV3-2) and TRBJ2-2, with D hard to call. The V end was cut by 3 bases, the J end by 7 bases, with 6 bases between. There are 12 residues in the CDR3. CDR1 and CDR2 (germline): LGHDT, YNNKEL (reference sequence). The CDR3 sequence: CASSHRSGELFF. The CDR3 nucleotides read TGTGCCAGCAGCCACCGAAGCGGGGAGCTGTTTTTT.

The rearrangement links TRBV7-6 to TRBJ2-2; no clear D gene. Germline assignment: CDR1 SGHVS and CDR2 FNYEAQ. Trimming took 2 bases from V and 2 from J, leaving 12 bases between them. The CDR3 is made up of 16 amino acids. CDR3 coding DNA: TGTGCCAGCAGCTTACCTGGCAGACTCAACACCGGGGAGCTGTTTTTT. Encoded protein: CASSLPGRLNTGELFF.

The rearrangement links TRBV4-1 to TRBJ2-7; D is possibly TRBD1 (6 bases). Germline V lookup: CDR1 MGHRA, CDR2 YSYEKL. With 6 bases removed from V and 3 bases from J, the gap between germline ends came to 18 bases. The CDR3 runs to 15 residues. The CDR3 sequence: CASSRLTTGNYEQYF. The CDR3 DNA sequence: TGCGCCAGCAGTCGACTAACTACAGGGAACTACGAGCAGTACTTC.

The CDR3 DNA reads as TGTGCCAGCAGCCCCAGGACGGACTATGGCTACACCTTC. Encoded protein: CASSPRTDYGYTF. V and J are TRBV6-5 and TRBJ1-2; no clear D gene. Germline CDR1 and CDR2: MNHEY and SVGAGI. Trimming took off 6 bases at V and 3 bases at J, with 11 bases between the two ends. The CDR3 has 13 amino acids.

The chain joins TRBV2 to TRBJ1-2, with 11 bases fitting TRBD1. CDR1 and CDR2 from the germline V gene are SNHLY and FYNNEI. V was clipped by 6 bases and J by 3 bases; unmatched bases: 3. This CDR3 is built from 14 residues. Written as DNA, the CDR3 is TGTGCCAGCAGGGGGGGACAGGGGGACTATGGCTACACCTTC. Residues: CASRGGQGDYGYTF.

CDR3 nucleotide sequence: TGTGCCAGCATCCTGGGACAGATGAACACTGAAGCTTTCTTT. Translation: CASILGQMNTEAFF. This sequence joins TRBV14 and TRBJ1-1; TRBD1 matches at 7 bases. Trimming removed 7 bases from V and 0 bases from J; junction bases left unmatched: 5. The CDR3 extends over 14 amino acids. Germline V gene lookup returns CDR1 SGHDN and CDR2 FVKESK.

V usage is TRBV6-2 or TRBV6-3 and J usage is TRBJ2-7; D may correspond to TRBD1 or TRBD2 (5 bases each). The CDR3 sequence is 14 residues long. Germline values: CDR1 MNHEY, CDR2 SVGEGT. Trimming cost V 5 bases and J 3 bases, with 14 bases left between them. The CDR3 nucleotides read TGTGCCAGCAGTCTCCGGGACGGAATCTACGAGCAGTACTTC. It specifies CASSLRDGIYEQYF.

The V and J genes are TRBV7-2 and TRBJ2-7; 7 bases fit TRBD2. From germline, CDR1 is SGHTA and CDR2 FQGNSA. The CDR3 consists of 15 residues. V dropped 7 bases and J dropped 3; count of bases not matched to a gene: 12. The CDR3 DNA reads TGTGCCAGCACCGCAGGTGGGGGGGAGGTCTACGAGCAGTACTTC. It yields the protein CASTAGGGEVYEQYF.

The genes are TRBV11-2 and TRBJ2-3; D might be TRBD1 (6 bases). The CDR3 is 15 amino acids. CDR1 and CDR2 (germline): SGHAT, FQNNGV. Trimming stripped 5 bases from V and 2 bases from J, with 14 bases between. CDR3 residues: CASSPRQAFTDTQYF. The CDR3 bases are TGTGCCAGCAGCCCTCGACAGGCTTTCACAGATACGCAGTATTTT.

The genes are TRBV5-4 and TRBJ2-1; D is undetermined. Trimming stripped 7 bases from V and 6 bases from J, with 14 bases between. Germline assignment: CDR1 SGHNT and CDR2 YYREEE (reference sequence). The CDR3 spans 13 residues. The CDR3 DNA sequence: TGTGCCAGCGGACCCGATGTCGGCAATGAGCAGTTCTTC. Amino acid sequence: CASGPDVGNEQFF.

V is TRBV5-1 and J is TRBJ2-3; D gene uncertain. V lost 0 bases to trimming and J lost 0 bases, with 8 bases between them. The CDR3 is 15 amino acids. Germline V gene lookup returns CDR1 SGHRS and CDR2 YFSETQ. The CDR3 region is CASSLAVPSTDTQYF. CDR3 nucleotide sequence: TGCGCCAGCAGCTTGGCGGTACCAAGCACAGATACGCAGTATTTT.

The CDR3 DNA sequence: TGTGCCAGCAGCTTAGCGGGGGTTGACACAGATACGCAGTATTTT. Translation gives CASSLAGVDTDTQYF. J is TRBJ2-3 and V is TRBV7-2, with D perhaps being TRBD1 or TRBD2 (5 bases each). This CDR3 contains 15 residues. V was trimmed by 0 bases and J by 2 bases, leaving 9 bases between them. Germline lookup yields CDR1 SGHTA and CDR2 FQGNSA.

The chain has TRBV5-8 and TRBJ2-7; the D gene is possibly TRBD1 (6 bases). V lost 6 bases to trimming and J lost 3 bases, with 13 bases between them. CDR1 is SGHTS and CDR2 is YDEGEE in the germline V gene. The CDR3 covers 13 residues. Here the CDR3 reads CASTGTGHYEQYF. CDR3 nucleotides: TGTGCCAGCACGGGGACGGGACACTACGAGCAGTACTTC.

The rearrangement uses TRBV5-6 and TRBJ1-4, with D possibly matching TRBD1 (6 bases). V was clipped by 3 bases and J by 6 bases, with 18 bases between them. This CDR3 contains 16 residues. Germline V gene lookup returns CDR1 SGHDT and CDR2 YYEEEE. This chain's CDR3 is CASSSGTRRIDEKLFF. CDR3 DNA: TGTGCCAGCAGCTCCGGGACAAGGAGGATAGATGAAAAACTGTTTTTT.

As DNA, the CDR3 is TGTGCCAGCATGCCAGGAGTTTGGGATAATTCACCCCTCCACTTT. This translates into CASMPGVWDNSPLHF. The chain uses TRBV6-5 and TRBJ1-6; no definite D call. Trimming took off 7 bases at V and 5 bases at J, with 15 bases between the two ends. Germline lookup yields CDR1 MNHEY and CDR2 SVGAGI. CDR3 length equals 15 residues.

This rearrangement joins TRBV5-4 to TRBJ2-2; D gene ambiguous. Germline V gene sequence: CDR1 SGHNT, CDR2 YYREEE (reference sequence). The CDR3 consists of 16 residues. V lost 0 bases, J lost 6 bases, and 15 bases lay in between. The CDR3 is CASSLGPTHGPGELFF. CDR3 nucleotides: TGTGCCAGCAGCTTGGGACCCACCCACGGTCCCGGGGAGCTGTTTTTT.

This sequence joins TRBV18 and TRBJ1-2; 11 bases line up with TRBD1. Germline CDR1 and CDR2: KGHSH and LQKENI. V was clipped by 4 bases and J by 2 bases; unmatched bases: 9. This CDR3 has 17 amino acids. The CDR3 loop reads CASSLNSRDRGNYGYTF. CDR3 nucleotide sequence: TGTGCCAGCTCACTAAATAGCCGGGACAGGGGGAACTATGGCTACACCTTC.

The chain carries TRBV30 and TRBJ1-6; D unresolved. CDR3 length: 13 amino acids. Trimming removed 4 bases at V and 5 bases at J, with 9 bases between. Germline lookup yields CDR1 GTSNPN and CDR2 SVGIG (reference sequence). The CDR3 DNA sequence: TGTGCCTGGATGGTCGGCAATAATTCACCCCTCCACTTT. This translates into CAWMVGNNSPLHF.

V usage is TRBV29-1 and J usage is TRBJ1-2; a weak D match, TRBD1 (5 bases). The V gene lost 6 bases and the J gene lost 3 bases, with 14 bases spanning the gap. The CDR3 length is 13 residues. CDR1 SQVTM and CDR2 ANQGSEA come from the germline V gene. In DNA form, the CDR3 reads TGCAGCGTCGGAGGGGCGGATTACTATGGCTACACCTTC. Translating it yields CSVGGADYYGYTF.